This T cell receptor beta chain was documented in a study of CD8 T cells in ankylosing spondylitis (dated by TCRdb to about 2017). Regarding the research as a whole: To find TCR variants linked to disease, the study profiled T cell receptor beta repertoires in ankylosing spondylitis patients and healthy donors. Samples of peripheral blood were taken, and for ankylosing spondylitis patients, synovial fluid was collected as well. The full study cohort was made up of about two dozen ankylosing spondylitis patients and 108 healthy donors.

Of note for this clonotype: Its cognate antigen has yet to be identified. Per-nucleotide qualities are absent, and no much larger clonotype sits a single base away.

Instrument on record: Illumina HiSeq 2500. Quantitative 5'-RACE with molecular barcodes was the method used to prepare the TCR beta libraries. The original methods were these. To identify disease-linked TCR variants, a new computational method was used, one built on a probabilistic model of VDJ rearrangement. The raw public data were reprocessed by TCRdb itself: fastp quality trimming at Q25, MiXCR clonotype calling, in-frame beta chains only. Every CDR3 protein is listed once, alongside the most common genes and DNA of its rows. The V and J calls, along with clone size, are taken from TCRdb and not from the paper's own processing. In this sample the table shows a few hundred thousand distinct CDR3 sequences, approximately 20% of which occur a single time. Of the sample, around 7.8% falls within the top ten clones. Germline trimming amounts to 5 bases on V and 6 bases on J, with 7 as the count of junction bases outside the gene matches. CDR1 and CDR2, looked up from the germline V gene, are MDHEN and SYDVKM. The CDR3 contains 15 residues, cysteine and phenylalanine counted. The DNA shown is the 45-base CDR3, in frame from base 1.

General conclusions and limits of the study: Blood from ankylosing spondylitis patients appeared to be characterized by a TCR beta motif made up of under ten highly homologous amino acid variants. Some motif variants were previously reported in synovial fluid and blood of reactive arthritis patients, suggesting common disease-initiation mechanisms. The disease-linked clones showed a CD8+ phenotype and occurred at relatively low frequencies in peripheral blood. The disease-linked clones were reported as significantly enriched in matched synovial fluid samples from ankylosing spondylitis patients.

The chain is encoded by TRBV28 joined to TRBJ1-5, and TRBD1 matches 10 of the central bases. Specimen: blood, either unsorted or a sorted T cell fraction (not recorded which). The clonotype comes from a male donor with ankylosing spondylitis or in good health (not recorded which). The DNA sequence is TGTGCCAGCAGTCCTACGACAGGGGGCCGTCAGCCCCAGCATTTT. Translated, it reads CASSPTTGGRQPQHF. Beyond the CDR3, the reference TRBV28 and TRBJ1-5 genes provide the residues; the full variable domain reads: DVKVTQSSRYLVKRTGEKVFLECVQDMDHENMFWYRQDPGLGLRLIYFSYDVKMKEKGDIPEGYSVSREKKERFSLILESASTNQTSMYLCASSPTTGGRQPQHFGDGTRLSIL.